This TCR beta chain was retrieved from a study of T cells after yellow fever vaccination. Germline V lookup: CDR1 SEHNR, CDR2 FQNEAQ (reference sequence). V was clipped by 3 bases and J by 1 base, with 12 bases between them. This CDR3 comprises 15 residues. This clonotype was observed a few times. TCRdb reprocessed the 5' RACE reads with MiXCR, giving one entry per CDR3 protein. The table shows 300,000 to 400,000 distinct CDR3 sequences, with roughly 8.6% occurring only once. This receptor was obtained from a man aged 18 to 29 who received the YFV17D yellow fever vaccine. V is TRBV7-9 and J is TRBJ2-5; D may be TRBD1 (6 bases). Here the sequenced sample was PBMCs, taken more than 35 days after the first yellow fever vaccination. The CDR3 sequence: CASSFTGQIQETQYF. The CDR3 DNA follows: TGTGCCAGCAGCTTTACGGGACAAATCCAAGAGACCCAGTACTTC.